This TCR beta chain was identified during a study of T cell clusters in autoimmune cytopenias (dated by TCRdb to 2018 to 2020). With respect to the entire study: The median TRB sequencing depth was just over 50,000 reads per sample, and the median number of distinct TRB clonotypes was around 2,300 per sample. Alongside healthy, CLL and autoimmune hepatitis controls, autoimmune cytopenia patients had their peripheral blood TRB and IGH repertoires sequenced at active disease and again during treatment follow-up. The study was designed to test whether a disease-specific immune repertoire signature usable as a blood-based biomarker is carried by autoimmune cytopenia patients. Study-level results and caveats: GLIPH results suggested that primary autoimmune cytopenia patients were missing physiological T cell clusters, with fewer than 60 clusters found only in healthy donors compared with some 17 found only in patients. Compared with active autoimmune hepatitis patients, healthy donors had almost three times as many exclusive TRB clusters, a finding consistent with an autoimmunity-wide signature. The T cell clusters were only ever defined in silico, so experimental validation of their functional role was still needed. TRB repertoire shifts, with less even repertoires in secondary cytopenia and CLL, mostly reflected lymphoma bias rather than autoimmunity. In the comparison of secondary cytopenia with CLL, no cluster-lack signature showed up, apparently because the dominant lymphoma-associated repertoire masked the signature.

With no count recorded, this clonotype is classed as medium-sized (0.01 to 0.1%) from frequency. Its antigen is currently not known. TRB amplification used about 260 ng of peripheral blood genomic DNA, some 40,000 genome equivalents, per sample. Multiplex PCR with a touch-down protocol amplified TRB rearrangements, with the TRB-A and TRB-B primer pools combined in a single tube. Two consecutive PCR reactions with Phusion HS II polymerase added Illumina adapters and sample indices to the amplicons. Amplicons were gel-purified with the NucleoSpin Gel and PCR Clean-up kit, then quantified by Qubit and quality-checked on an Agilent 2100 Bioanalyzer. Libraries were sequenced on an Illumina MiSeq using 600-cycle, single-indexed, paired-end runs. In the authors' own workflow: Alignment and assembly of TRB reads were performed with MiXCR version 2.1.12 and the default MiXCR reference library. A clone was defined by each unique CDR3 nucleotide sequence, and the analysis included only productive sequences supported by at least two reads. Repertoire diversity was assessed by alpha-parameterized diversity profiles (alpha 0 to 5), including Shannon (alpha 1) and Simpson (alpha 2) indices, computed with an R script. The tcR package was used to compute combinatorial TRB VJ usage, and cohorts were compared on this usage by principal component analysis with ade4. GLIPH clustering of TCRbeta CDR3s was carried out on cohort pairs matched by age and read depth, and cluster frequencies were compared by Wilcoxon test. TCRdb reprocessed the reads, so every CDR3 protein sequence counts as one entry and DNA is not shown. TCRdb assigned the V and J calls; the authors' analysis was not used. The sample's table covers over 7,500 distinct CDR3 sequences. 5% to 5.5% of the sample is taken by the ten largest.

The CDR3 runs 16 residues from the cysteine to the phenylalanine. DNA is not recorded here. CDR1 and CDR2 (MNHEY, SVGAGI) derive from the germline V gene. The chain is made from TRBV6-5 and TRBJ2-7; there is no DNA to check the TCRdb D call of TRBD2. The specimen was peripheral blood. The origin of this receptor is a human donor with an autoimmune cytopenia or autoimmune hepatitis (not recorded which). The CDR3 amino acid sequence is: CASTRMGEAGAYEQYF.